These 6 T cell receptor beta chains originate from one sample sequenced in a study of read filtering for tumor transcriptome and immune sequencing. This library used roughly 0.4 ug RNA and molecular barcoded adaptors spanning alpha/delta and beta/gamma chains. TCRdb recomputed calls from the reads with MiXCR, one row per CDR3 protein. This sample yields about 86,000 distinct CDR3 sequences, of which 12% are seen a single time; 14% to 15% belongs to the top ten. Material for sequencing was a population of CD138-negative cells sorted from bone marrow. These receptors all come from a donor at least 40 years old with multiple myeloma.

This clonotype was picked up many times. The V gene is TRBV5-1, the J gene TRBJ1-5; D is undetermined. Trimming cost V 4 bases and J 5 bases, with 10 bases left between them. The germline gives CDR1 SGHRS, CDR2 YFSETQ. The CDR3 loop spans 13 amino acids. CDR3 nucleotides: TGCGCCAGCAGCGAGGGCCCGGATCAGCCCCAGCATTTT. Protein product: CASSEGPDQPQHF.

This clonotype was observed a few times. J is TRBJ2-1 and V is TRBV6-2 or TRBV6-3; 14 bases map to TRBD2. CDR3 length: 19 residues. CDR1 MNHEY and CDR2 SVGEGT come from the germline V gene. The junction had 4 bases not matched to a gene; V was cut back by 0 bases and J by 0 bases. CDR3 amino acids: CASSYSRLAGGRSYNEQFF. In DNA, the CDR3 is TGTGCCAGCAGTTACTCGAGACTAGCGGGAGGGCGCTCCTACAATGAGCAGTTCTTC.

At least ten counts were recorded for this clonotype. The V call is TRBV11-2, the J call TRBJ1-1; D possibly corresponds to TRBD1 (5 bases). V was clipped by 5 bases and J by 8 bases, with 12 bases between them. The germline CDR1 and CDR2 sequences are SGHAT and FQNNGV. The CDR3 length is 12 residues. In DNA, the CDR3 is TGTGCCAGCAGCCTCCGACGGGGGGAAGCTTTCTTT. Its translation is CASSLRRGEAFF.

This clonotype showed up many times. The chain couples TRBV29-1 to TRBJ2-3, with TRBD2 matching 7 bases. CDR3 size: 15 residues. The germline V gene encodes CDR1 SQVTM and CDR2 ANQGSEA. J lost 0 bases, V lost 1 base, and 4 bases had no gene match. The CDR3 loop reads CSVEGASGSTDTQYF. The CDR3 coding sequence is TGCAGCGTTGAAGGTGCTAGCGGTAGCACAGATACGCAGTATTTT.

This clonotype was seen repeatedly, ten times or more. The chain employs TRBV7-6 and TRBJ1-4; 8 bases agree with TRBD1. The CDR3 has 14 amino acids. Germline trimming cut 4 bases from V and 8 bases from J; bases unmatched to any gene: 6. CDR1 and CDR2 (germline): SGHVS, FNYEAQ. In nucleotides, the CDR3 is TGTGCCAGCAGCTCAAGGACAGGGACCGAAAAACTGTTTTTT. It codes for CASSSRTGTEKLFF.

About this clonotype itself: It differs at one base from a far larger clone, so likely a read error. The rearrangement joins TRBV6-1 to TRBJ2-1, with D maybe TRBD2 (5 bases). The DNA end lines up better with TRBJ2-7; the J call may be wrong. Germline values: CDR1 MNHNS, CDR2 SASEGT. This CDR3 is built from 14 residues. CDR3 loop: CASRDYSSYNEQYF. DNA of the CDR3: TGTGCCAGCAGAGACTACAGCTCCTACAATGAGCAGTACTTC.